Presented here are 6 T cell receptor beta chains from one specimen sequenced in a study of technical replicates of blood from several donors. Sequencing used immunoSEQ multiplex PCR; TCRdb keeps in-frame clones, though not all of them. The sample carries 70,000 or so clones, 80% to 90% recorded once. Sequences were obtained from PBMCs. The receptors come from a human donor in good health. Some clones in this sample may be carry-over from other donors' samples.

This clone occurred once. The chain employs TRBV7-3 and TRBJ2-2; TRBD1 matches 9 bases. Germline-derived CDR1 and CDR2 are SGHTA and FQGTGA. The CDR3 is 15 amino acids. J was trimmed by 1 base and V by 6 bases; bases with no gene match: 3. The CDR3 bases are TGTGCCAGCAGGGAGACAGGGGGGAACACCGGGGAGCTGTTTTTT. This sequence encodes CASRETGGNTGELFF. Variable domain in full (rest from reference TRBV7-3 and TRBJ2-2): GAGVSQTPSNKVTEKGKYVELRCDPISGHTALYWYRQSLGQGPEFLIYFQGTGAADDSGLPNDRFFAVRPEGSVSTLKIQRTERGDSAVYLCASRETGGNTGELFFGEGSRLTVL.

In this sample, this clone turned up a few times. The rearrangement joins TRBV5-3 to TRBJ1-2; 7 bases align to TRBD1. TRBV5-3 is placed among ORFs of uncertain function. V lost 6 bases to trimming and J lost 2 bases; unmatched junction nucleotides: 10. The CDR3 has 15 residues. DNA for the CDR3: TGTGCCAGAATACAGGGGCGGAAAGCGAACTATGGCTACACCTTC. Its translation is CARIQGRKANYGYTF.

The rearrangement uses TRBV6-7 and TRBJ2-5, with TRBD2 identical over 10 bases. TRBV6-7 is labeled an ORF, and its function is uncertain. The CDR3 has 19 amino acids. With 2 bases clipped from V and 4 bases from J, the junction kept 16 bases outside the gene matches. The CDR3 protein is CASSYRTLAGGLPRETQYF. CDR3 nucleotide sequence: TGTGCCAGCAGTTACCGCACGTTAGCGGGAGGCCTACCCCGAGAGACCCAGTACTTC.

The chain joins TRBV7-9 to TRBJ1-5, with 7 bases aligning to TRBD1. The CDR3 contains 16 residues. Losses at the gene ends were 5 bases for V and 0 bases for J; bases not matched to a gene: 7. The germline V gene has CDR1 SEHNR and CDR2 FQNEAQ (reference sequence). The CDR3 is CASSPGTDYSNQPQHF. In DNA form, the CDR3 reads TGTGCCAGCAGCCCTGGGACAGACTATAGCAATCAGCCCCAGCATTTT.

The chain is built from TRBV15 and TRBJ2-1, with 14 bases that match TRBD2. Trimming at V came to 2 bases and at J to 5 bases, leaving 14 bases not matched to a gene. The CDR3 runs to 20 residues. CDR1 is LNHNV, CDR2 YYDKDF, per germline (reference sequence). CDR3 amino acids: CATSRSGGLAGAKRDNEQFF. CDR3 nucleotide sequence: TGTGCCACCAGCAGATCGGGGGGACTAGCGGGAGCTAAAAGGGACAATGAGCAGTTCTTC.

This clone has only one observation. The rearrangement links TRBV11-3 to TRBJ2-1; D might be TRBD1 (6 bases). CDR3 length equals 14 residues. Per the germline V gene, CDR1 is SGHNT and CDR2 is YENEEA. The ends were cut back, 5 bases at V and 6 bases at J, with 14 bases in the middle. The CDR3 is CASSPLRGSNEQFF. The CDR3 DNA sequence: TGTGCCAGCAGCCCCTTGAGGGGGAGCAATGAGCAGTTCTTC.